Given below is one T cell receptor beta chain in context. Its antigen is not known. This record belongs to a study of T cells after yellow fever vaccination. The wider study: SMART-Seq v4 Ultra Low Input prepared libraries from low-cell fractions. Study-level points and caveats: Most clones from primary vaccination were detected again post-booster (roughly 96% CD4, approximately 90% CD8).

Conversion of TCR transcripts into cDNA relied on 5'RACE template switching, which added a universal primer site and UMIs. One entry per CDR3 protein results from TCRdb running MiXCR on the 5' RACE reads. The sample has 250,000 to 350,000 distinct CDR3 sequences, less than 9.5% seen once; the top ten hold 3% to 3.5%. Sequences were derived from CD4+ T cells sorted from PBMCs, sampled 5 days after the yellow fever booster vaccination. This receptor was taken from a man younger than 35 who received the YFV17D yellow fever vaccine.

Written as DNA, the CDR3 is TGTGCCAGCAGGCCTACGCTGGGGGCCATAGGTGAAAAACTGTTTTTT. Its translation is CASRPTLGAIGEKLFF. The V and J genes are TRBV7-9 and TRBJ1-4; the D gene is possibly TRBD1 (6 bases). CDR3 size: 16 residues. From germline, CDR1 is SEHNR and CDR2 FQNEAQ (reference sequence). V was clipped by 6 bases and J by 7 bases, with 21 bases between them.